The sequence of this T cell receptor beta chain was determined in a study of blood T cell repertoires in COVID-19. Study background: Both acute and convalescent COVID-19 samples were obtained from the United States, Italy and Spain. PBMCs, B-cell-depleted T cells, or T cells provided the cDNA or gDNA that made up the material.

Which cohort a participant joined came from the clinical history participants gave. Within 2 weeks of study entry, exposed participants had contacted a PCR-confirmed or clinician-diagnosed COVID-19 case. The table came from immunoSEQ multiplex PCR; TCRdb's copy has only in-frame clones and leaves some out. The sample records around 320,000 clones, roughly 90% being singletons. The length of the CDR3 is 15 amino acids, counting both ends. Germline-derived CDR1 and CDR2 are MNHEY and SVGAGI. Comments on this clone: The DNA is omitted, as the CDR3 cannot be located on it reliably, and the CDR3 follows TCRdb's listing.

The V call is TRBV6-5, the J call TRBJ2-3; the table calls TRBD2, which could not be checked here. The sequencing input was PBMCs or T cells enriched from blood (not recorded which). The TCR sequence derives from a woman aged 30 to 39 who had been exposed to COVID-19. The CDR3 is CASSTSGLTTDTQYF.